This T cell receptor (beta chain) was sequenced for a study of cytomegalovirus exposure and HLA in healthy donors. Study-wide points: For cytomegalovirus status, the classifier reportedly gave diagnoses with high specificity and sensitivity. Through in vitro validation, three CMV-associated chains were shown to be specific for CMV antigens. Versus the roughly 670-donor mean, an Asian-associated ancestry cluster reportedly showed fewer N-insertions in a later analysis.

V lost 3 bases and J lost 7, with 7 bases in between. The CDR3 spans 12 residues. Germline loops: CDR1 MNHEY, CDR2 SMNVEV (reference sequence). Healthy donors of bone marrow made up the group. A multiplex PCR was run with 60 Vbeta primers and 13 Jbeta primers. Sequenced by immunoSEQ multiplex PCR; TCRdb stores in-frame clones only, minus some. The data show around 120,000 clones, around four fifths seen once. Turning to this clone: What it recognizes is unknown.

The chain recombines TRBV27 with TRBJ2-1, with D uncertain. The sequenced sample was PBMCs. The source is a human donor in good health. This chain's CDR3 is CASSFRGNEQFF. The CDR3 bases are TGTGCCAGCAGTTTCAGAGGTAATGAGCAGTTCTTC.